These T cell receptor beta chains were read from a single sample in a study of cytomegalovirus exposure and HLA in healthy donors. Here immunoSEQ multiplex PCR was the method, and the copy in TCRdb shows in-frame clones only, minus some. The table has some 140,000 clones, 65% to 80% seen once. Input material: PBMCs. Receptor source: a woman aged 45 to 65 in good health and CMV-seropositive. CDR3s include the opening cysteine and the closing phenylalanine or tryptophan. A D gene is named only where the DNA matches it firmly. Only part of the rows carry a size: once, few, many, or a class if the clone is expanded.

j_call: TRBJ2-2
v_call: TRBV6-5
d_call: -
clone_size: -
cdr3_aa: CAITGNTGELFF
cdr3_nt: TGTGCCATTACAGGGAACACCGGGGAGCTGTTTTTT

j_call: TRBJ2-1
v_call: TRBV5-4
d_call: TRBD2
clone_size: -
cdr3_aa: CASSFTSGGHMEQFF
cdr3_nt: TGTGCCAGCAGCTTCACTAGCGGGGGCCATATGGAGCAGTTCTTC

j_call: TRBJ2-7
v_call: TRBV12-5
d_call: -
clone_size: -
cdr3_aa: CASGLRIGQGMGEQYF
cdr3_nt: TGTGCTAGTGGTTTGAGGATAGGGCAGGGGATGGGCGAGCAGTACTTC

j_call: TRBJ1-5
v_call: TRBV10-1
d_call: -
clone_size: few
cdr3_aa: CASSEPEQPQHF
cdr3_nt: TGCGCCAGCAGTGAACCCGAGCAGCCCCAGCATTTT

j_call: TRBJ2-2
v_call: TRBV5-6
d_call: TRBD2
clone_size: -
cdr3_aa: CASRSQRGGQDGELFF
cdr3_nt: TGTGCCAGCAGATCTCAGCGGGGGGGCCAGGACGGGGAGCTGTTTTTT

j_call: TRBJ1-4
v_call: TRBV9
d_call: -
clone_size: -
cdr3_aa: CASSVARAETNDEKLFF
cdr3_nt: TGTGCCAGCAGCGTAGCCAGGGCGGAAACCAACGATGAAAAACTGTTTTTT

j_call: TRBJ2-1
v_call: TRBV7-2
d_call: -
clone_size: -
cdr3_aa: CASTLGVVRNEQFF
cdr3_nt: TGTGCCAGCACCCTCGGTGTAGTTCGGAATGAGCAGTTCTTC

j_call: TRBJ2-3
v_call: TRBV7-9
d_call: TRBD2
clone_size: -
cdr3_aa: CASEGRGSSTDTQYF
cdr3_nt: TGTGCCAGCGAGGGGCGGGGGTCGAGCACAGATACGCAGTATTTT

j_call: TRBJ2-7
v_call: TRBV7-2
d_call: -
clone_size: once
cdr3_aa: CASSPRGGREFEQYF
cdr3_nt: TGTGCCAGCAGCCCGAGGGGGGGCCGGGAGTTCGAGCAGTACTTC

j_call: TRBJ2-7
v_call: TRBV10-3
d_call: TRBD1
clone_size: -
cdr3_aa: CATTYSPTGVGEQYF
cdr3_nt: TGTGCCACCACTTATTCTCCGACAGGGGTCGGAGAGCAGTACTTC

j_call: TRBJ2-7
v_call: TRBV4-2
d_call: TRBD1
clone_size: few
cdr3_aa: CASSRGTGPRYEQYF
cdr3_nt: TGTGCCAGCAGCCGAGGGACAGGGCCTCGCTACGAGCAGTACTTC

j_call: TRBJ2-7
v_call: TRBV14
d_call: TRBD1
clone_size: few
cdr3_aa: CASRPRGTYEQYF
cdr3_nt: TGTGCCAGCAGACCCAGGGGGACCTACGAGCAGTACTTC

j_call: TRBJ2-7
v_call: TRBV28
d_call: TRBD2
clone_size: -
cdr3_aa: CASHSGGSYEQYF
cdr3_nt: TGTGCCAGCCACAGCGGGGGCTCCTACGAGCAGTACTTC

j_call: TRBJ1-6
v_call: TRBV18
d_call: -
clone_size: few
cdr3_aa: CASSPQARDRTYNSPLHF
cdr3_nt: TGTGCCAGCTCACCGCAGGCCAGGGATAGGACCTATAATTCACCCCTCCACTTT

j_call: TRBJ1-6
v_call: TRBV4-1
d_call: -
clone_size: -
cdr3_aa: CASSQGSASSYNSPLHF
cdr3_nt: TGCGCCAGCAGCCAAGGGAGCGCTAGCTCCTATAATTCACCCCTCCACTTT

j_call: TRBJ1-3
v_call: TRBV7-6
d_call: -
clone_size: -
cdr3_aa: CASSPRPGDPGNTIYF
cdr3_nt: TGTGCCAGCAGCCCCCGGCCCGGGGATCCTGGAAACACCATATATTTT

j_call: TRBJ2-2
v_call: TRBV2
d_call: TRBD1
clone_size: -
cdr3_aa: CASKRTGPTGELFF
cdr3_nt: TGTGCCAGCAAAAGGACAGGGCCCACCGGGGAGCTGTTTTTT

j_call: TRBJ2-5
v_call: TRBV7-8
d_call: TRBD1
clone_size: -
cdr3_aa: CASSSEDRGETQYF
cdr3_nt: TGTGCCAGCAGCTCCGAGGACAGGGGAGAGACCCAGTACTTC

j_call: TRBJ1-4
v_call: TRBV6-1
d_call: -
clone_size: -
cdr3_aa: CASEGGANEKLFF
cdr3_nt: TGTGCCAGCGAAGGGGGAGCTAATGAAAAACTGTTTTTT

j_call: TRBJ2-7
v_call: TRBV7-2
d_call: TRBD2
clone_size: -
cdr3_aa: CASSLVAGEGYEQYF
cdr3_nt: TGTGCCAGCAGCTTGGTCGCGGGGGAAGGCTACGAGCAGTACTTC

j_call: TRBJ2-1
v_call: TRBV6-5
d_call: TRBD2
clone_size: -
cdr3_aa: CASRATSGGAGEQFF
cdr3_nt: TGTGCCAGCAGAGCAACTAGCGGGGGAGCGGGTGAGCAGTTCTTC

j_call: TRBJ2-5
v_call: TRBV18
d_call: -
clone_size: -
cdr3_aa: CASSEQQETQYF
cdr3_nt: TGTGCCAGCTCAGAACAGCAAGAGACCCAGTACTTC

j_call: TRBJ1-1
v_call: TRBV6-6
d_call: -
clone_size: -
cdr3_aa: CASSPFNTEAFF
cdr3_nt: TGTGCCAGCAGTCCCTTCAACACTGAAGCTTTCTTT

j_call: TRBJ1-5
v_call: TRBV28
d_call: -
clone_size: -
cdr3_aa: CASSLYAGAGSNQPQHF
cdr3_nt: TGTGCCAGCAGTTTATATGCAGGGGCGGGTAGCAATCAGCCCCAGCATTTT

j_call: TRBJ1-2
v_call: TRBV19
d_call: -
clone_size: -
cdr3_aa: CASSISGNYGYTF
cdr3_nt: TGTGCCAGTAGTATATCGGGGAACTATGGCTACACCTTC

j_call: TRBJ1-1
v_call: TRBV5-1
d_call: -
clone_size: -
cdr3_aa: CASSSAGDTEAFF
cdr3_nt: TGCGCCAGCAGCTCGGCGGGGGACACTGAAGCTTTCTTT

j_call: TRBJ2-5
v_call: TRBV7-9
d_call: -
clone_size: -
cdr3_aa: CASSLSPRGLETQYF
cdr3_nt: TGTGCCAGCAGCTTATCCCCGCGGGGGCTGGAGACCCAGTACTTC

j_call: TRBJ1-2
v_call: TRBV28
d_call: -
clone_size: -
cdr3_aa: CASLRGGRGYTF
cdr3_nt: TGTGCCAGCTTAAGGGGGGGTCGGGGCTACACCTTC

j_call: TRBJ2-7
v_call: TRBV4-2
d_call: TRBD2
clone_size: -
cdr3_aa: CASSQGSASGGSYEQYF
cdr3_nt: TGTGCCAGCAGCCAAGGTTCGGCTAGCGGGGGATCCTACGAGCAGTACTTC

j_call: TRBJ1-2
v_call: TRBV10-3
d_call: TRBD1
clone_size: once
cdr3_aa: CAISPGQRDGYTF
cdr3_nt: TGTGCCATCAGTCCGGGACAGAGAGATGGCTACACCTTC

j_call: TRBJ1-6
v_call: TRBV6-4
d_call: TRBD1
clone_size: once
cdr3_aa: CASSRTGGSGSPLHF
cdr3_nt: TGTGCCAGCAGTAGGACAGGGGGCTCGGGTTCACCCCTCCACTTT

j_call: TRBJ1-1
v_call: TRBV6-6
d_call: TRBD1
clone_size: -
cdr3_aa: CASSVVRGRVPEAFF
cdr3_nt: TGTGCCAGCAGCGTTGTGAGGGGGCGAGTCCCTGAAGCTTTCTTT

j_call: TRBJ1-3
v_call: TRBV5-4
d_call: -
clone_size: -
cdr3_aa: CASSLWGSPGDTIYF
cdr3_nt: TGTGCCAGCAGCTTGTGGGGCAGCCCTGGGGACACCATATATTTT

j_call: TRBJ2-1
v_call: TRBV11-2
d_call: -
clone_size: few
cdr3_aa: CASSLAGEILNEQFF
cdr3_nt: TGTGCCAGCAGCTTAGCAGGGGAAATTTTAAATGAGCAGTTCTTC

j_call: TRBJ1-2
v_call: TRBV5-1
d_call: TRBD1
clone_size: -
cdr3_aa: CASSLDRGNYGYTF
cdr3_nt: TGCGCCAGCAGCTTGGACAGGGGCAACTATGGCTACACCTTC

j_call: TRBJ1-2
v_call: TRBV27
d_call: -
clone_size: -
cdr3_aa: CASSPDSNYGYTF
cdr3_nt: TGTGCCAGCAGTCCCGACAGTAACTATGGCTACACCTTC

j_call: TRBJ1-1
v_call: TRBV6-5
d_call: -
clone_size: -
cdr3_aa: CASSYVGGTEAFF
cdr3_nt: TGTGCCAGCAGTTACGTAGGGGGCACTGAAGCTTTCTTT

j_call: TRBJ2-2
v_call: TRBV5-6
d_call: TRBD2
clone_size: -
cdr3_aa: CASSLAATGELFF
cdr3_nt: TGTGCCAGCAGTCTAGCGGCCACCGGGGAGCTGTTTTTT

j_call: TRBJ1-4
v_call: TRBV7-2
d_call: TRBD1
clone_size: -
cdr3_aa: CASRLTGGHEKLFF
cdr3_nt: TGTGCCAGCAGACTAACAGGGGGTCATGAAAAACTGTTTTTT

j_call: TRBJ1-4
v_call: TRBV12-2
d_call: -
clone_size: -
cdr3_aa: CASRPSQGEANEKLFF
cdr3_nt: TGTGCAAGTCGCCCCAGCCAGGGGGAAGCTAATGAAAAACTGTTTTTT